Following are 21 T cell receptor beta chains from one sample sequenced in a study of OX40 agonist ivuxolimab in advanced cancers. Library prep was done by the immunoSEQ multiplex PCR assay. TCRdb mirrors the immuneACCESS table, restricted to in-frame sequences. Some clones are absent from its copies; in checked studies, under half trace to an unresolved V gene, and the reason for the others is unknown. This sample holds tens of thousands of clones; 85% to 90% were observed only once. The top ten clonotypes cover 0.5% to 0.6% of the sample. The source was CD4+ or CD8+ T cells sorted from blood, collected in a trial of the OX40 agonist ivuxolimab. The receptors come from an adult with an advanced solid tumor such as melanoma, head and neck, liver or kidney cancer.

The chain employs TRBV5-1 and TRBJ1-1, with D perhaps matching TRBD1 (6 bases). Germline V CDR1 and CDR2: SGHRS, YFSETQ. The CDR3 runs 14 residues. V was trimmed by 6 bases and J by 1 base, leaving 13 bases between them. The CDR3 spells CASKVKGENTEAFF. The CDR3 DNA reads TGCGCCAGCAAAGTAAAGGGGGAGAACACTGAAGCTTTCTTT.

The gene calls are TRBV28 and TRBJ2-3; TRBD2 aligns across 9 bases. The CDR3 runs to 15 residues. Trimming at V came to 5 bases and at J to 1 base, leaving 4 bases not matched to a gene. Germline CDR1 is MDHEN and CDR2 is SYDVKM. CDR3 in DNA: TGTGCCAGCAGTGTCCCTAGCGGGGGCACAGATACGCAGTATTTT. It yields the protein CASSVPSGGTDTQYF. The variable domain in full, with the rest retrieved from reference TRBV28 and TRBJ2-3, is DVKVTQSSRYLVKRTGEKVFLECVQDMDHENMFWYRQDPGLGLRLIYFSYDVKMKEKGDIPEGYSVSREKKERFSLILESASTNQTSMYLCASSVPSGGTDTQYFGPGTRLTVL.

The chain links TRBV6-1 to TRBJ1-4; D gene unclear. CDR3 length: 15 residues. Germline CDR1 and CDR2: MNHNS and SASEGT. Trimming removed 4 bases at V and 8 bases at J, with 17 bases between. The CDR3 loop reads CASSGGHTAGEKLFF. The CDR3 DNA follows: TGTGCCAGCAGTGGGGGTCATACTGCGGGAGAAAAACTGTTTTTT.

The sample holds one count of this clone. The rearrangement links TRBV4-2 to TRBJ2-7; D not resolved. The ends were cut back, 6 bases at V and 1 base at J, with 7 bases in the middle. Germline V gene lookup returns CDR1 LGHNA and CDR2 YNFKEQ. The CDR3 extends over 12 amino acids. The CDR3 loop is CASRLNSYEQYF. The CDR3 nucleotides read TGTGCCAGCAGGCTAAATTCCTACGAGCAGTACTTC.

CDR3 region: CASSDVRSSYNEQFF. CDR3 coding DNA: TGCGCCAGCAGTGATGTCCGGAGCTCCTACAATGAGCAGTTCTTC. The genes are TRBV10-2 and TRBJ2-1; D not resolved. Germline V lookup: CDR1 WSHSY, CDR2 SAAADI. V lost 3 bases, J lost 0 bases, and 9 bases lay in between. The CDR3 contains 15 residues.

The CDR3 protein is CASSLVGASTDTQYF. CDR3 in DNA: TGTGCCAGCAGCTTAGTAGGAGCTAGCACAGATACGCAGTATTTT. This chain connects TRBV7-2 to TRBJ2-3; D is undetermined. Germline CDR1 reads SGHTA; CDR2 reads FQGNSA. Trimming shortened V by 1 base and J by 0 bases, and 8 bases separated the two germline ends. This CDR3 spans 15 amino acids.

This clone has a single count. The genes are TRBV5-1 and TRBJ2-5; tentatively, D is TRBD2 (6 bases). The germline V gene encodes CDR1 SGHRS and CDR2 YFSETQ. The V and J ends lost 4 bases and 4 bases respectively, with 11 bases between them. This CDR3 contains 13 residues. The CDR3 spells CASSPGLRETQYF. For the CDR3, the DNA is TGCGCCAGCAGCCCGGGACTGAGAGAGACCCAGTACTTC.

The CDR3 DNA sequence: TGCGCCAGCAGATCAGGGACTGGAAACACCATATATTTT. Translated, it gives CASRSGTGNTIYF. The rearrangement links TRBV5-1 to TRBJ1-3; the D gene is possibly TRBD1 (5 bases). The germline V gene encodes CDR1 SGHRS and CDR2 YFSETQ. The CDR3 spans 13 residues. The V end was cut by 5 bases, the J end by 2 bases, with 8 bases between.

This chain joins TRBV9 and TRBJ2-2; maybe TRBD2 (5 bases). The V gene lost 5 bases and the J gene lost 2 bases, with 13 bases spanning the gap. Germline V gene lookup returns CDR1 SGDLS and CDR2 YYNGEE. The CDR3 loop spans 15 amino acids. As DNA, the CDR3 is TGTGCCAGCAGTATAACGGACTTTAACACCGGGGAGCTGTTTTTT. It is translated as CASSITDFNTGELFF.

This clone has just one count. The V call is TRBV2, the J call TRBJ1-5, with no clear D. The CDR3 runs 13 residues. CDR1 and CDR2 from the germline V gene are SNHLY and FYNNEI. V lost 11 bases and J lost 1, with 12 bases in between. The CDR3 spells CAAGSESNQPQHF. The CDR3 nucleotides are TGTGCCGCCGGGTCGGAGAGCAATCAGCCCCAGCATTTT.

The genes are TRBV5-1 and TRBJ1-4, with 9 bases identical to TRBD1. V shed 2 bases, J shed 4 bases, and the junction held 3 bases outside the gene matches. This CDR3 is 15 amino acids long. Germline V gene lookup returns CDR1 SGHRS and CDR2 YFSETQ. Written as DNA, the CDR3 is TGCGCCAGCAGCTTTTGGGGACAGGGTAATGAAAAACTGTTTTTT. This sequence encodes CASSFWGQGNEKLFF.

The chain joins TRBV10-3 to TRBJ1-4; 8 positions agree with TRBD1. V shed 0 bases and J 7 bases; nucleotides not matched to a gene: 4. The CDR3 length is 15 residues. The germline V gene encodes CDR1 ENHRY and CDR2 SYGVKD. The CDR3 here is CAISESRQGPEKLFF. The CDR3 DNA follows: TGTGCCATCAGTGAGTCCCGACAGGGGCCTGAAAAACTGTTTTTT.

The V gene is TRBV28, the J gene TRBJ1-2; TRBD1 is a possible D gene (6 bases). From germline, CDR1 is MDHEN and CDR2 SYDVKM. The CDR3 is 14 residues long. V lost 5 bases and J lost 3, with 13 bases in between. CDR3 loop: CASSGAGVYYGYTF. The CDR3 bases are TGTGCCAGCAGTGGGGCAGGGGTCTACTATGGCTACACCTTC.

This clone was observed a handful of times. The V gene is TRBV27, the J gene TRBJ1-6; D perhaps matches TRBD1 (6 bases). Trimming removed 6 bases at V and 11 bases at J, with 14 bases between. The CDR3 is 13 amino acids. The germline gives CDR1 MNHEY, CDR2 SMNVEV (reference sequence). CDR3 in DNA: TGTGCCAGCAGCCTAAATACAGGGACACCCCTCCACTTT. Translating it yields CASSLNTGTPLHF.

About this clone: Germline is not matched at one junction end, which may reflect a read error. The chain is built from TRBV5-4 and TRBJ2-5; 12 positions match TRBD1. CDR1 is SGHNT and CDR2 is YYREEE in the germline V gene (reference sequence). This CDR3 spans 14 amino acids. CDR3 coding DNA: TGTGCCACCAGCCTGGGGACAGGGGGCGAGACCCAGTACTTC. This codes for CATSLGTGGETQYF. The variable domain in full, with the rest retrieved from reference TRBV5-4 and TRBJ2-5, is ETGVTQSPTHLIKTRGQQVTLRCSSQSGHNTVSWYQQALGQGPQFIFQYYREEENGRGNFPPRFSGLQFPNYSSELNVNALELDDSALYLCATSLGTGGETQYFGPGTRLLVL.

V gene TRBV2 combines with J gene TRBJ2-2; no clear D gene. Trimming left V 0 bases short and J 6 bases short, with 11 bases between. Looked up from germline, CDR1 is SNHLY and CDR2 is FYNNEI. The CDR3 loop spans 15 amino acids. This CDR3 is CASSEARTYSGELFF. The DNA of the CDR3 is TGTGCCAGCAGTGAAGCTAGGACCTATTCCGGGGAGCTGTTTTTT.

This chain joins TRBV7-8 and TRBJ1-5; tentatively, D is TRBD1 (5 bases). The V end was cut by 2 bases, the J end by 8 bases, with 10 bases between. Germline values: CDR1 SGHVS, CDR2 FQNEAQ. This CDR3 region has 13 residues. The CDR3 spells CASSLPGFEPQHF. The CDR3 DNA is TGTGCCAGCAGCTTACCAGGGTTCGAGCCCCAGCATTTT.

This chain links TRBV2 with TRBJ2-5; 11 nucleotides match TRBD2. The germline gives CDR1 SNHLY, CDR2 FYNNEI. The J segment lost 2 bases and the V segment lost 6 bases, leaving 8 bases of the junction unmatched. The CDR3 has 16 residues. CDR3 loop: CASRARLAGGQETQYF. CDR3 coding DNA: TGTGCCAGCAGGGCACGGCTAGCGGGGGGTCAAGAGACCCAGTACTTC.

The CDR3 DNA sequence: TGTGCCAGCATCAACGCACCTAACTATGGCTACACCTTC. It specifies CASINAPNYGYTF. V is TRBV28 and J is TRBJ1-2; D call uncertain. CDR1 and CDR2 (germline): MDHEN, SYDVKM. This CDR3 is built from 13 residues. V lost 7 bases to trimming and J lost 0 bases, with 9 bases between them.

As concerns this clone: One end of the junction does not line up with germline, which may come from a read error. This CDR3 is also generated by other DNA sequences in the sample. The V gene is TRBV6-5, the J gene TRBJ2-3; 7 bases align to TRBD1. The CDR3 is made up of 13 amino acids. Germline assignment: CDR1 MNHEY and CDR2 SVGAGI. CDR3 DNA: TGCGCCAGCACCAACAGGGGACCAGATACGCAGTATTTT. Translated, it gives CASTNRGPDTQYF.

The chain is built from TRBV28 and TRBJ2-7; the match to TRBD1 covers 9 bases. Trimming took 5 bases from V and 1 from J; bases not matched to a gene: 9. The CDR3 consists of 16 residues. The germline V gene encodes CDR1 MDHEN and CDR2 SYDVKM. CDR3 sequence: CASSALGQGKSYEQYF. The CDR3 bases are TGTGCCAGCAGTGCCCTTGGACAGGGGAAATCCTACGAGCAGTACTTC.